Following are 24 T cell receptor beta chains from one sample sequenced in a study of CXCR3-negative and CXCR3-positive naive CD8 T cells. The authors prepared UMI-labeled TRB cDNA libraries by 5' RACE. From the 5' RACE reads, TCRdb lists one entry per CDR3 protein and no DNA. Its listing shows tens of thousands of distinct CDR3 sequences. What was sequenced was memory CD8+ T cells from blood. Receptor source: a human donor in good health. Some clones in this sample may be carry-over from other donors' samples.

CDR3 residues: CASSFLDRGVGEQYF. The rearrangement uses TRBV28 and TRBJ2-7; as DNA is missing, the TRBD1 call by TCRdb cannot be tested. The CDR3 spans 15 residues. CDR1 MDHEN and CDR2 SYDVKM come from the germline V gene.

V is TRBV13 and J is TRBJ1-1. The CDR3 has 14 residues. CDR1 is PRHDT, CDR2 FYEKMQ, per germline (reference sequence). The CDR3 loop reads CASSSLEGGTEAFF.

The CDR3 loop is CASSLWDRSSYEQYF. The chain couples TRBV7-9 to TRBJ2-7; TCRdb reports TRBD1, a call that lacks DNA to check it against. Germline lookup yields CDR1 SEHNR and CDR2 FQNEAQ (reference sequence). This CDR3 has 15 residues.

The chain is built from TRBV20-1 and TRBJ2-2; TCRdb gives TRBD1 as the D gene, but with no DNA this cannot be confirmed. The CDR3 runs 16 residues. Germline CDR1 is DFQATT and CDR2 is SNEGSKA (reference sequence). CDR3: CSASAEGTGDTGELFF.

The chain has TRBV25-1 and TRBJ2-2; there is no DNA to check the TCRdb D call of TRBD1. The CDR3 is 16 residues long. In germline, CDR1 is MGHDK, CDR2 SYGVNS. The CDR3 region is CASSGGTGGGTGELFF.

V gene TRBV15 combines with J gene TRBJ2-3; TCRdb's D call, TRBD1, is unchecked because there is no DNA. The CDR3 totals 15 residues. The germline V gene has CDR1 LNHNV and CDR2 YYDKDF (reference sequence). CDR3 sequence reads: CVTAGTGDGGDTQYF.

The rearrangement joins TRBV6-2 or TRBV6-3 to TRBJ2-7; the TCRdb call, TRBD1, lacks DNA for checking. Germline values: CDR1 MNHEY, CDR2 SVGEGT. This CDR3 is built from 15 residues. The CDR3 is CASSFAPGQKYEQYF.

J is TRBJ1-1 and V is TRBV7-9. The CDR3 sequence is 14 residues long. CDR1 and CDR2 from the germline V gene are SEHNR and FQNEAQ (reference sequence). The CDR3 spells CASSFRRMNTEAFF.

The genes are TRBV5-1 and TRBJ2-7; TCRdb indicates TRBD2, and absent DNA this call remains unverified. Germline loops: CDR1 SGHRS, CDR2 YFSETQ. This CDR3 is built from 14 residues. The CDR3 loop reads CASSLDGGNYEQYF.

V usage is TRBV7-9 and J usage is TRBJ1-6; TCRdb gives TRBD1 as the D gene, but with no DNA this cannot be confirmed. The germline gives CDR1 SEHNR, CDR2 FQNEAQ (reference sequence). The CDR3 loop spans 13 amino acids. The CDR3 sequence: CASSPLGVESLHF.

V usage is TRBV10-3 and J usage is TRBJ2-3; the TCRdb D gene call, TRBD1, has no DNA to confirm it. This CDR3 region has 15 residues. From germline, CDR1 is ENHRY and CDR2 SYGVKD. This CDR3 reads CAISEGTGGTDTQYF.

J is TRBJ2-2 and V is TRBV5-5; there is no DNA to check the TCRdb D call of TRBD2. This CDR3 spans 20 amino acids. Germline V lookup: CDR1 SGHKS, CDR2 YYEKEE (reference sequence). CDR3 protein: CASSRGTARLAGARVGELFF.

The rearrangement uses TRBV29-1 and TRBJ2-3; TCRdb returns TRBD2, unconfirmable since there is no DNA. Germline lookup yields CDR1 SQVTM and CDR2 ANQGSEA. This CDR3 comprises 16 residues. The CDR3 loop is CSVEDPRTRSTDTQYF.

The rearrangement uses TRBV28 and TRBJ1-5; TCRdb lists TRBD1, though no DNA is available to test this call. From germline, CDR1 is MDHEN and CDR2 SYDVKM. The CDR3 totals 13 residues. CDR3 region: CASSPQGFQPQHF. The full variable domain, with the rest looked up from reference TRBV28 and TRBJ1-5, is DVKVTQSSRYLVKRTGEKVFLECVQDMDHENMFWYRQDPGLGLRLIYFSYDVKMKEKGDIPEGYSVSREKKERFSLILESASTNQTSMYLCASSPQGFQPQHFGDGTRLSIL.

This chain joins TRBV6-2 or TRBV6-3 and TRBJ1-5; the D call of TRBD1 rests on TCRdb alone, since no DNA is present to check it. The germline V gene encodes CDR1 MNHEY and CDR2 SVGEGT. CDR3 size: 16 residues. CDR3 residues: CASSFQAGQPNQPQHF.

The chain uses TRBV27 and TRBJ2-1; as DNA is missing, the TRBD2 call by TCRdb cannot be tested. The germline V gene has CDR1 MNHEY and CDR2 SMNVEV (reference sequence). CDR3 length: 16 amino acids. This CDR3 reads CASSSDERGPGNEQFF.

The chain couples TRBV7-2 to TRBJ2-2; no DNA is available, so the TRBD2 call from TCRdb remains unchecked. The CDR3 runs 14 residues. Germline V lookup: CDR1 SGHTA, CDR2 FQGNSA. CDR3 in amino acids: CASSFSLNTGELFF.

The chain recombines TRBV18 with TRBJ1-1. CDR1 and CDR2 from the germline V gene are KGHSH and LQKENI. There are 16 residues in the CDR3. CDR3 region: CASSPPVQRMNTEAFF. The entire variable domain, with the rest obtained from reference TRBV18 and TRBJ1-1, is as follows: NAGVMQNPRHLVRRRGQEARLRCSPMKGHSHVYWYRQLPEEGLKFMVYLQKENIIDESGMPKERFSAEFPKEGPSILRIQQVVRGDSAAYFCASSPPVQRMNTEAFFGQGTRLTVV.

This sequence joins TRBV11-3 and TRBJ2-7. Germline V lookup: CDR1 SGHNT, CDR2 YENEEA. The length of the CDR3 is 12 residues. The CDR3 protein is CASSLDLDEQYF.

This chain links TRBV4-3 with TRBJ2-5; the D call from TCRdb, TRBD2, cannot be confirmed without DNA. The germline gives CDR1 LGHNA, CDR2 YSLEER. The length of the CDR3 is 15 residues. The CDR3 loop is CASSQGASGQETQYF.

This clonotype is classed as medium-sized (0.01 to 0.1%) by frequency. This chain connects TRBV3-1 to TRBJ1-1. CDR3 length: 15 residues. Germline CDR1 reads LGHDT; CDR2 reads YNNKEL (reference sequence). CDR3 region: CASSQDRGPWTEAFF. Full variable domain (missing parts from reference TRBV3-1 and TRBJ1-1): DTAVSQTPKYLVTQMGNDKSIKCEQNLGHDTMYWYKQDSKKFLKIMFSYNNKELIINETVPNRFSPKSPDKAHLNLHINSLELGDSAVYFCASSQDRGPWTEAFFGQGTRLTVV.

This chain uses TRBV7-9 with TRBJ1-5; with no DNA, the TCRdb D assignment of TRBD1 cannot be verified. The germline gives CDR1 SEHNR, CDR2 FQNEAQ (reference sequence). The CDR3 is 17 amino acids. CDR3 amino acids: CASSFGQGIGRNQPQHF.

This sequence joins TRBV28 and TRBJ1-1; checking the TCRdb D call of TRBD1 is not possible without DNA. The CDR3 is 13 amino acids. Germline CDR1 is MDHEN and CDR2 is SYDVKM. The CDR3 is CASSFQGLIEAFF.

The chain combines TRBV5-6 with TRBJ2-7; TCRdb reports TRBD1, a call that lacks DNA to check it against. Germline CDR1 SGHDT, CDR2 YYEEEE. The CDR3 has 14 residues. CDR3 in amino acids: CASSPRGRFYEQYF.